Following are 31 T cell receptor beta chains from one sample sequenced in a study of metastatic and nonmetastatic thyroid tumors. No patient had received any treatment before thyroid surgery. TCRdb re-analyzed the PCR reads using MiXCR. Among roughly 58,000 clones, 4% to 4.5% were seen once, and the ten largest hold about a fifth. What was sequenced was blood. Every receptor here comes from a female donor with papillary thyroid cancer or a benign thyroid nodule (not recorded which). Some clones in this sample may be carry-over from other donors' samples.

On this clone: A much larger clonotype is one base distant, so this may be a read error. The gene calls are TRBV7-6 and TRBJ1-4; no definite D call. Germline lookup yields CDR1 SGHVS and CDR2 FNYEAQ. This CDR3 contains 13 residues. CDR3 region: CSSSPPGDEKLFF. DNA of the CDR3: TGTTCCAGCAGCCCACCGGGAGATGAAAAACTGTTTTTT. Full variable domain (missing parts from reference TRBV7-6 and TRBJ1-4): GAGVSQSPRYKVTKRGQDVALRCDPISGHVSLYWYRQALGQGPEFLTYFNYEAQQDKSGLPNDRFSAERPEGSISTLTIQRTEQRDSAMYRCSSSPPGDEKLFFGSGTQLSVL.

This clone was counted many times. The genes are TRBV7-3 and TRBJ2-6, with D hard to call. V was shortened by 8 bases and J by 4 bases, with 9 bases between the two germline ends. Looked up from germline, CDR1 is SGHTA and CDR2 is FQGTGA. There are 13 residues in the CDR3. The CDR3 coding sequence is TGTGCCAGCGCCTTCTCAGGGGCCAACGTCCTGACTTTC. Residues: CASAFSGANVLTF.

This clone was observed many times. The chain is built from TRBV27 and TRBJ2-5; 10 bases are shared with TRBD1. This CDR3 is built from 14 residues. Germline V lookup: CDR1 MNHEY, CDR2 SMNVEV (reference sequence). The J segment lost 3 bases and the V segment lost 2 bases, leaving 0 bases of the junction unmatched. The CDR3 reads CASSLGTGEETQYF. The CDR3 bases are TGTGCCAGCAGTTTAGGGACAGGGGAAGAGACCCAGTACTTC.

This clone has at least ten counts. V usage is TRBV20-1 and J usage is TRBJ2-2; 12 bases match TRBD2. CDR1 is DFQATT and CDR2 is SNEGSKA in the germline V gene (reference sequence). The V gene end was trimmed by 6 bases and the J gene end by 7 bases; junction bases not matched to a gene: 9. The CDR3 extends over 15 amino acids. CDR3 nucleotides: TGCAGTGCCAACCCGGGACTAGCGGGCATCGGGGAGCTGTTTTTT. Translating it yields CSANPGLAGIGELFF.

This clone was seen more than once but under ten times. Written as DNA, the CDR3 is TGTGCCAGCAGTTACTCACAAACCTATGGCTACACCTTC. Its translation is CASSYSQTYGYTF. The chain is built from TRBV6-6 and TRBJ1-2; D remains ambiguous. The V gene lost 0 bases and the J gene lost 4 bases, with 6 bases spanning the gap. This CDR3 has 13 residues. The V gene's germline CDR1 is MNHNY and CDR2 SVGAGI (reference sequence).

Worth noting for this clone: This may be a read error: a much more frequent sequence differs by one nucleotide. Other nucleotide sequences from this sample produce the same CDR3. The V and J genes are TRBV7-9 and TRBJ2-7; D perhaps matches TRBD2 (6 bases). Germline V gene data show CDR1 as SEHNR and CDR2 as FQNEAQ (reference sequence). V was shortened by 5 bases and J by 2 bases, with 16 bases between the two germline ends. The CDR3 spans 15 residues. The CDR3 nucleotides read TGTGCCAGCAGCGCCGCCGGGTCGGGGGCCTACGAGCAGTACTTC. Encoded protein: CASSAAGSGAYEQYF.

On this clone: Given a much more abundant clone one base away, this may be a read error. The chain links TRBV5-1 to TRBJ2-5, with D possibly being TRBD2 (6 bases). V gave up 3 bases and J gave up 2 bases, with 11 bases separating them. Germline values: CDR1 SGHRS, CDR2 YFSETQ. The CDR3 contains 14 residues. Here the CDR3 DNA reads TGCGCCAGCAGCTCCACAGGACTACAAGAGACCCAGTACTTC. Translating gives CASSSTGLQETQYF.

In this sample, this clone turned up many times. The V gene is TRBV5-8, the J gene TRBJ2-7; 8 positions match TRBD1. Germline V gene sequence: CDR1 SGHTS, CDR2 YDEGEE. This CDR3 contains 14 residues. V lost 4 bases and J lost 3; bases outside the gene matches: 6. The CDR3 bases are TGTGCCAGCAGCCGGGACAGGAACCTCTACGAGCAGTACTTC. Protein: CASSRDRNLYEQYF.

There are many counts of this clone. CDR3 sequence (DNA): TGTGCCAGCAGCCCAGAGGCGGTCGGGAACTCACCCCTCCACTTT. Residues: CASSPEAVGNSPLHF. The rearrangement joins TRBV9 to TRBJ1-6; no firm D call. The CDR3 runs to 15 residues. CDR1 is SGDLS, CDR2 YYNGEE, per germline. The V and J ends lost 4 bases and 10 bases respectively, with 18 bases between them.

This clone was seen a single time. An end of the junction differs from the germline gene, which may be a read error. J is TRBJ2-1 and V is TRBV6-1, with D possibly matching TRBD1 (5 bases). The CDR3 consists of 12 residues. Germline V gene data show CDR1 as MNHNS and CDR2 as SASEGT. The CDR3 is CASNRTVNEQLF. CDR3 nucleotide sequence: TGTGCCAGCAACAGGACCGTGAATGAGCAGTTATTC.

The chain combines TRBV9 with TRBJ2-1, with D unclear. There are 12 residues in the CDR3. Germline V gene lookup returns CDR1 SGDLS and CDR2 YYNGEE. Trimming removed 3 bases at V and 9 bases at J, with 10 bases between. The CDR3 region has the DNA TGTGCCAGCAGCGCGATAGGGCCTGAGCAGTTCTTC. Its translation: CASSAIGPEQFF.

This chain joins TRBV4-1 and TRBJ2-3; D might be TRBD1 (6 bases). Trimming shortened V by 2 bases and J by 2 bases, and 14 bases separated the two germline ends. The germline CDR1 and CDR2 sequences are MGHRA and YSYEKL. The CDR3 extends over 16 amino acids. The CDR3 DNA reads as TGCGCCAGCAGCCAAAGCCCGAGACAGGCCACAGATACGCAGTATTTT. This translates into CASSQSPRQATDTQYF.

Points on this clone: Its ends do not fully match the called genes, so a read error is possible. This chain uses TRBV4-1 with TRBJ2-3; 7 positions agree with TRBD1. The CDR3 sequence is 13 residues long. Germline CDR1 is MGHRA and CDR2 is YSYEKL. CDR3 DNA sequence: TGCGCCAGCAGCGGGACAGTCACAGATGCGCAGTATTTT. This gives the protein CASSGTVTDAQYF.

This clone was counted many times. The chain uses TRBV7-9 and TRBJ2-7; a possible D gene is TRBD1 (5 bases). Germline loops: CDR1 SEHNR, CDR2 FQNEAQ (reference sequence). This CDR3 contains 16 residues. V was trimmed by 4 bases and J by 0 bases, leaving 16 bases between them. This CDR3 is CASSSPQGLSSYEQYF. The CDR3 DNA follows: TGTGCCAGCAGCTCCCCTCAGGGCCTGAGCTCCTACGAGCAGTACTTC.

Notes on this clone: A much more abundant neighbour one base away suggests this may be a read error. The CDR3 spells CSVQPSVLAGEEQFF. In nucleotides, the CDR3 is TGCAGCGTTCAACCCTCGGTCCTAGCGGGAGAAGAGCAGTTCTTC. The rearrangement joins TRBV29-1 to TRBJ2-1; TRBD2 matches at 10 bases. The ends lost 5 bases at V and 10 bases at J; junction bases unmatched: 14. Germline V gene lookup returns CDR1 SQVTM and CDR2 ANQGSEA. The CDR3 runs to 15 residues.

In its sample, this clone was seen many times. J is TRBJ2-4 and V is TRBV15; TRBD2 agrees at 8 bases. This CDR3 is 17 amino acids long. The ends lost 0 bases at V and 0 bases at J; junction bases unmatched: 4. Per germline, CDR1 LNHNV and CDR2 YYDKDF (reference sequence). CDR3 nucleotide sequence: TGTGCCACCAGCAGAGATCGGGGGGGCCTAGCCAAAAACATTCAGTACTTC. Translation gives CATSRDRGGLAKNIQYF.

This clone has just a few counts. A much more abundant neighbour one base away suggests this may be a read error. V is TRBV6-5 and J is TRBJ1-1; D is uncertain. This CDR3 is 15 amino acids long. Germline V gene lookup returns CDR1 MNHEY and CDR2 SVGAGI. The CDR3 coding sequence is TGTGCCAGCAGTTACAATTCAAGGGTGAATACTGAAGCTTTCTTT. This sequence encodes CASSYNSRVNTEAFF.

This clone was found a few times. This chain uses TRBV6-5 with TRBJ1-5; D call uncertain. Trimming took 2 bases from V and 8 from J, leaving 13 bases between them. CDR1 and CDR2 (germline): MNHEY, SVGAGI. The CDR3 is 14 amino acids. CDR3 in amino acids: CASSYAVPPEPQHF. The CDR3 DNA is TGTGCCAGCAGTTACGCCGTCCCTCCTGAGCCCCAGCATTTT.

This clone was found many times. The chain's CDR3 is CAWSRGDLNQPQHF. The CDR3 DNA follows: TGTGCCTGGAGTAGGGGGGACCTCAATCAGCCCCAGCATTTT. This chain links TRBV30 with TRBJ1-5, with D perhaps matching TRBD1 (6 bases). The CDR3 runs to 14 residues. Trimming removed 2 bases at V and 3 bases at J, with 11 bases between. CDR1 is GTSNPN, CDR2 SVGIG, per germline (reference sequence).

At least ten counts were recorded for this clone. The V gene is TRBV28, the J gene TRBJ1-3; perhaps TRBD1 as D (6 bases). Germline assignment: CDR1 MDHEN and CDR2 SYDVKM. There are 15 residues in the CDR3. Trimming removed 5 bases at V and 0 bases at J, with 11 bases between. The CDR3 DNA reads as TGTGCCAGCAGTCTAGGACAGTACTCTGGAAACACCATATATTTT. It codes for CASSLGQYSGNTIYF.

This clone was detected ten times or more. The chain couples TRBV19 to TRBJ1-1, with 7 bases that match TRBD1. Losses at the gene ends were 2 bases for V and 4 bases for J; bases not matched to a gene: 7. The CDR3 extends over 15 amino acids. Germline V gene data show CDR1 as LNHDA and CDR2 as SQIVND (reference sequence). CDR3 loop: CASSIPRQGITEAFF. The CDR3 bases are TGTGCCAGTAGTATACCGCGACAGGGAATCACTGAAGCTTTCTTT.

The chain links TRBV6-9 to TRBJ1-1, with 8 bases matching TRBD1. This CDR3 is 15 amino acids long. The trim removed 3 bases at V and 5 bases at J, leaving 8 bases unmatched. Looked up from germline, CDR1 is MNHGY and CDR2 is SVAAGI. DNA of the CDR3: TGTGCCAGCAGTTACCGGGGACAGGTATCAACTGAAGCTTTCTTT. This gives the protein CASSYRGQVSTEAFF.

This clone was seen repeatedly, ten times or more. The chain is built from TRBV6-1 and TRBJ1-4, with unresolved D. CDR1 and CDR2 from the germline V gene are MNHNS and SASEGT. Between the trimmed V and J ends, which lost 6 bases and 3 bases, there was a span of 17 bases. The CDR3 is 16 residues long. This CDR3 reads CASSPHLQMANEKLFF. CDR3 nucleotide sequence: TGTGCCAGCAGCCCCCACCTACAGATGGCTAATGAAAAACTGTTTTTT.

There are a few counts of this clone. Relative to the germline gene, one junction end is altered; a read error may explain this. The genes are TRBV2 and TRBJ2-5; possibly TRBD2 for D (5 bases). The CDR3 contains 14 residues. CDR1 SNHLY and CDR2 FYNNEI come from the germline V gene. The CDR3 reads CASSEALAQDTQYF. As DNA, the CDR3 is TGTGCCAGCAGTGAGGCGCTAGCTCAAGATACCCAGTACTTC. The variable domain in full, with the rest retrieved from reference TRBV2 and TRBJ2-5, is EPEVTQTPSHQVTQMGQEVILRCVPISNHLYFYWYRQILGQKVEFLVSFYNNEISEKSEIFDDQFSVERPDGSNFTLKIRSTKLEDSAMYFCASSEALAQDTQYFGPGTRLLVL.

The rearrangement joins TRBV27 to TRBJ1-1; D unclear. Germline CDR1 is MNHEY and CDR2 is SMNVEV (reference sequence). V was pared by 2 bases and J by 0 bases, with 10 bases between. This CDR3 is built from 15 residues. The CDR3, as DNA: TGTGCCAGCAGTTTAGGCGGGAGCATGAACACTGAAGCTTTCTTT. Its translation is CASSLGGSMNTEAFF.

This clone occurred many times. This rearrangement joins TRBV20-1 to TRBJ2-3; a possible D gene is TRBD2 (5 bases). CDR3 size: 13 residues. Trimming took off 7 bases at V and 0 bases at J, with 11 bases between the two ends. The germline V gene has CDR1 DFQATT and CDR2 SNEGSKA (reference sequence). This CDR3 reads CSVRVDSTDTQYF. CDR3 in DNA: TGCAGTGTGCGGGTCGATAGCACAGATACGCAGTATTTT.

As to this clone: It may be a read error: a sequence one base away is much more abundant. The gene calls are TRBV6-2 or TRBV6-3 and TRBJ1-3; D is unclear. V was clipped by 2 bases and J by 0 bases, with 17 bases between them. Germline CDR1 MNHEY, CDR2 SVGEGT. CDR3 length: 18 residues. For the CDR3, the DNA is TGTGCCAGCAGTTACAGCGCAGGCCAAACGATCTCTGGAAACACCATATATTTT. This encodes CASSYSAGQTISGNTIYF.

The gene calls are TRBV12-3 or TRBV12-4 and TRBJ2-1; 9 positions match TRBD1. The V segment lost 6 bases and the J segment 0 bases; nucleotides outside the gene matches: 6. CDR3 length: 16 amino acids. The CDR3 reads CASRTGTGSSYNEQFF. CDR3 DNA: TGTGCCAGCAGAACCGGGACAGGGAGCTCCTACAATGAGCAGTTCTTC.

Many counts were recorded for this clone. The chain has TRBV29-1 and TRBJ2-1; the D is unclear. The CDR3 covers 13 residues. The germline CDR1 and CDR2 sequences are SQVTM and ANQGSEA. Trimming pared 2 bases from V and 6 bases from J, leaving 11 bases between. The DNA of the CDR3 is TGCAGCGTTGAAAGGCAGCGTGGCAATGAGCAGTTCTTC. Protein product: CSVERQRGNEQFF.

As for this clone: Its ends do not fully match the called genes, so a read error is possible. Other DNA variants within this sample encode the same CDR3. The V and J genes are TRBV28 and TRBJ2-7; D is undetermined. The germline CDR1 and CDR2 sequences are MDHEN and SYDVKM. The CDR3 runs 15 residues. CDR3 residues: CASSSYRGLSYEQYF. As DNA, the CDR3 is TGTGCCAGCAGTTCCTACAGAGGCCTCTCCTACGAACAGTACTTC.

This clone came up many times. The V call is TRBV18, the J call TRBJ2-1; no definite D call. CDR1 KGHSH and CDR2 LQKENI come from the germline V gene. Between the trimmed V and J ends, which lost 0 bases and 5 bases, there was a span of 14 bases. The CDR3 sequence is 16 residues long. The CDR3 DNA follows: TGTGCCAGCTCACCACCCTCCAAGGGCGCCAACAATGAGCAGTTCTTC. This gives the protein CASSPPSKGANNEQFF.